A single sample gave rise to the 28 T cell receptor beta chains below, sequenced in a study of blood T cell repertoires in COVID-19. Assay used: immunoSEQ multiplex PCR; TCRdb lists only in-frame clones, some missing. Of about 190,000 clones in the sample, approximately 90% were seen once. Material for sequencing was peripheral blood. Receptors originate from a man aged 25-40 years with acute or convalescent COVID-19.

The chain joins TRBV5-4 to TRBJ1-2; no definite D call. V was cut by 2 bases and J by 3 bases, with 8 bases left in between. Germline V lookup: CDR1 SGHNT, CDR2 YYREEE (reference sequence). The CDR3 has 13 residues. CDR3 amino acids: CASSLKRDYGYTF. CDR3 in DNA: TGTGCCAGCAGCTTAAAACGGGACTATGGCTACACCTTC.

This chain uses TRBV9 with TRBJ2-1, with 8 nucleotides matching TRBD2. From germline, CDR1 is SGDLS and CDR2 YYNGEE. This CDR3 has 17 residues. Unmatched junction bases numbered 7, after V lost 0 bases and J lost 2 bases. The CDR3 coding sequence is TGTGCCAGCAGCGTAGACTCGGGGGGGTTTACCTACAATGAGCAGTTCTTC. Its protein product is CASSVDSGGFTYNEQFF. The variable domain in full, completed from reference TRBV9 and TRBJ2-1, reads DSGVTQTPKHLITATGQRVTLRCSPRSGDLSVYWYQQSLDQGLQFLIQYYNGEERAKGNILERFSAQQFPDLHSELNLSSLELGDSALYFCASSVDSGGFTYNEQFFGPGTRLTVL.

The table lists this clone with a count of one. The chain has TRBV6-2 or TRBV6-3 and TRBJ1-1; D gene uncertain. The CDR3 covers 14 residues. From germline, CDR1 is MNHEY and CDR2 SVGEGT. V dropped 6 bases and J dropped 6 bases, with 17 bases sitting between them. In nucleotides, the CDR3 is TGTGCCAGCAGCCCCGGGAGTGTCAAGTCTGAAGCTTTCTTT. It specifies CASSPGSVKSEAFF.

This clone was recorded once. This rearrangement joins TRBV14 to TRBJ2-5, with 9 bases lining up with TRBD2. J gave up 9 bases and V 2 bases, and 10 bases lay outside the gene matches. The germline V gene has CDR1 SGHDN and CDR2 FVKESK. CDR3 length: 15 residues. CDR3: CASSQTAGGLPAQYF. DNA of the CDR3: TGTGCCAGCAGCCAAACAGCGGGGGGCCTGCCGGCCCAGTACTTC.

This sequence joins TRBV5-5 and TRBJ2-5, with 9 bases aligning to TRBD2. Germline V gene sequence: CDR1 SGHKS, CDR2 YYEKEE (reference sequence). Trimming cost V 7 bases and J 4 bases; bases outside gene matches: 14. The length of the CDR3 is 16 residues. In DNA, the CDR3 is TGTGCCAGCGATAAGGGCGGGGGGGCCGGTTTAGAGACCCAGTACTTC. It specifies CASDKGGGAGLETQYF.

This chain connects TRBV20-1 to TRBJ1-2, with 7 bases aligning to TRBD1. Germline values: CDR1 DFQATT, CDR2 SNEGSKA (reference sequence). CDR3 length: 11 amino acids. Here the CDR3 reads CSATGAYGYTF. CDR3 coding DNA: TGCAGCGCAACAGGGGCCTATGGCTACACCTTC.

The V call is TRBV28, the J call TRBJ2-1; the match to TRBD2 covers 14 bases. The junction had 16 bases not matched to a gene; V was cut back by 3 bases and J by 12 bases. The CDR3 length is 18 residues. In germline, CDR1 is MDHEN, CDR2 SYDVKM. This CDR3 reads CASSFGTSGSLFMRAQFF. The CDR3 nucleotides are TGTGCCAGCAGTTTCGGGACTAGCGGGAGTTTGTTTATGCGGGCGCAGTTCTTC. The entire variable domain, with the rest obtained from reference TRBV28 and TRBJ2-1, is as follows: DVKVTQSSRYLVKRTGEKVFLECVQDMDHENMFWYRQDPGLGLRLIYFSYDVKMKEKGDIPEGYSVSREKKERFSLILESASTNQTSMYLCASSFGTSGSLFMRAQFFGPGTRLTVL.

A remark on this clone: This CDR3 is also generated by other DNA sequences in the sample. The V call is TRBV28, the J call TRBJ1-2; TRBD1 might be the D (6 bases). Between the trimmed V and J ends, which lost 7 bases and 7 bases, there was a span of 16 bases. CDR1 and CDR2 from the germline V gene are MDHEN and SYDVKM. This CDR3 comprises 13 residues. The CDR3 reads CASTSFRGSGYTF. CDR3 sequence (DNA): TGTGCCAGCACCTCATTCAGGGGAAGTGGCTACACCTTC.

The J gene is TRBJ1-5, the V gene TRBV18, with D possibly TRBD1 on 6 matching bases. The CDR3 runs 14 residues. V gave up 2 bases and J gave up 6 bases, with 11 bases separating them. CDR1 and CDR2 from the germline V gene are KGHSH and LQKENI. In DNA, the CDR3 is TGTGCCAGCTCACCAACTACAGGGAGTCAGCCCCAGCATTTT. Translating gives CASSPTTGSQPQHF.

V is TRBV4-1 and J is TRBJ1-2; no definite D call. Trimming shortened V by 4 bases and J by 5 bases, and 11 bases separated the two germline ends. The CDR3 contains 13 residues. The V gene's germline CDR1 is MGHRA and CDR2 YSYEKL. In DNA form, the CDR3 reads TGCGCCAGCAGCCCTTCACTAGGATATGGCTACACCTTC. Amino acids: CASSPSLGYGYTF.

This chain links TRBV7-3 with TRBJ2-1, with 8 bases that match TRBD1. The V gene end was trimmed by 4 bases and the J gene end by 2 bases; junction bases not matched to a gene: 4. The CDR3 sequence is 15 residues long. Germline CDR1 and CDR2: SGHTA and FQGTGA. The CDR3: CASSSGQGPYNEQFF. In DNA, the CDR3 is TGTGCCAGCAGCTCCGGACAGGGCCCCTACAATGAGCAGTTCTTC.

The V gene is TRBV14, the J gene TRBJ2-7; TRBD1 matches 10 bases. After removal of 5 bases from V and 5 bases from J, the junction contained 9 bases not matched to a gene. From germline, CDR1 is SGHDN and CDR2 FVKESK. The CDR3 is 15 amino acids. Here the CDR3 DNA reads TGTGCCAGCAGCGCTCCCGGGACAGGGGTCCACGAGCAGTACTTC. Translated: CASSAPGTGVHEQYF.

CDR3 nucleotide sequence: TGCGCCAGCAGCTTGCAGGGCCCGGAGACCCAGTACTTC. Translated, it gives CASSLQGPETQYF. The chain joins TRBV5-1 to TRBJ2-5, with D perhaps matching TRBD1 (5 bases). Germline CDR1 SGHRS, CDR2 YFSETQ. The CDR3 contains 13 residues. V gave up 1 base and J gave up 5 bases, with 9 bases separating them.

The rearrangement uses TRBV5-1 and TRBJ1-4, with a possible D match to TRBD1 (5 bases). Germline loops: CDR1 SGHRS, CDR2 YFSETQ. This CDR3 is 13 amino acids long. V lost 5 bases, J lost 4 bases, and 9 bases lay in between. The CDR3 sequence: CASRTQGNEKLFF. CDR3 nucleotide sequence: TGCGCCAGCAGGACCCAGGGTAATGAAAAACTGTTTTTT.

The V and J genes are TRBV6-5 and TRBJ1-5; 8 bases agree with TRBD1. The CDR3 has 15 residues. Trimming removed 0 bases from V and 5 bases from J; junction bases left unmatched: 3. Germline lookup yields CDR1 MNHEY and CDR2 SVGAGI. The CDR3 reads CASSYSGQAYQPQHF. The CDR3 DNA reads TGTGCCAGCAGTTACTCGGGACAGGCTTATCAGCCCCAGCATTTT.

V gene TRBV27 combines with J gene TRBJ2-1; 10 nucleotides agree with TRBD2. J gave up 9 bases and V 10 bases, and 15 bases lay outside the gene matches. The CDR3 is 15 residues long. CDR1 is MNHEY, CDR2 SMNVEV, per germline (reference sequence). CDR3 DNA: TGTGCCACCGCATGGGGGATAGCGGGGGGAAGTGAGCAGTTCTTC. Amino acid sequence: CATAWGIAGGSEQFF.

The chain uses TRBV27 and TRBJ1-3; possibly TRBD1 for D (5 bases). V was trimmed by 5 bases and J by 2 bases, leaving 7 bases between them. Per the germline V gene, CDR1 is MNHEY and CDR2 is SMNVEV (reference sequence). The CDR3 extends over 13 amino acids. This CDR3 is CASSTRAGNTIYF. For the CDR3, the DNA is TGTGCCAGCAGTACCAGGGCTGGAAACACCATATATTTT.

The J gene is TRBJ1-5, the V gene TRBV2; maybe TRBD1 (5 bases). CDR3 length equals 14 residues. Trimming removed 7 bases from V and 6 bases from J, with 16 bases in between. Germline-derived CDR1 and CDR2 are SNHLY and FYNNEI. CDR3 sequence reads: CASTRGGVSQPQHF. The CDR3, as DNA: TGTGCCAGCACGAGGGGAGGCGTGTCTCAGCCCCAGCATTTT.

CDR3 residues: CASSSATGFYGYTF. The CDR3 nucleotides read TGTGCCAGCAGTTCAGCGACGGGTTTTTATGGCTACACCTTC. The chain is built from TRBV9 and TRBJ1-2, with unresolved D. The CDR3 contains 14 residues. The V gene's germline CDR1 is SGDLS and CDR2 YYNGEE. Trimming took off 5 bases at V and 5 bases at J, with 16 bases between the two ends.

The J gene is TRBJ2-1, the V gene TRBV5-1; a possible D gene is TRBD1 (8 bases). Per the germline V gene, CDR1 is SGHRS and CDR2 is YFSETQ. Trimming removed 0 bases from V and 0 bases from J, with 25 bases in between. The CDR3 covers 21 residues. The CDR3: CASSLAGARGLGGISYNEQFF. The CDR3 coding sequence is TGCGCCAGCAGCTTGGCCGGGGCCAGGGGGCTCGGGGGGATCTCCTACAATGAGCAGTTCTTC.

The chain combines TRBV3-1 (or the pseudogene TRBV3-2) with TRBJ1-1; TRBD1 might be the D (5 bases). Germline values: CDR1 LGHDT, CDR2 YNNKEL (reference sequence). Trimming left V 3 bases short and J 3 bases short, with 11 bases between. The CDR3 contains 14 residues. This chain's CDR3 is CASSQLGADTEAFF. The CDR3, as DNA: TGTGCCAGCAGCCAGCTAGGGGCGGACACTGAAGCTTTCTTT.

The chain is built from TRBV7-8 and TRBJ1-2, with TRBD1 matching 8 bases. V shed 7 bases and J 8 bases; nucleotides not matched to a gene: 9. The CDR3 covers 13 residues. Germline V lookup: CDR1 SGHVS, CDR2 FQNEAQ. The CDR3 nucleotides read TGTGCCAGCACCAGTCAGGGGGCGGGAGGCTACACCTTC. The encoded protein is CASTSQGAGGYTF.

V usage is TRBV27 and J usage is TRBJ2-7; TRBD1 might be the D (5 bases). CDR3 length equals 15 residues. Germline lookup yields CDR1 MNHEY and CDR2 SMNVEV (reference sequence). V gave up 0 bases and J gave up 2 bases, with 11 bases separating them. CDR3 in DNA: TGTGCCAGCAGTTTATCAAGGACACAGACCTACGAGCAGTACTTC. This sequence encodes CASSLSRTQTYEQYF.

Many counts were recorded for this clone. V is TRBV7-6 and J is TRBJ2-7; a weak D match, TRBD1 (5 bases). The CDR3 has 16 residues. Per germline, CDR1 SGHVS and CDR2 FNYEAQ. V lost 2 bases and J lost 0, with 14 bases in between. The CDR3 region has the DNA TGTGCCAGCAGCTTACTCCAGGGCCCGAGCTCCTACGAGCAGTACTTC. Translation: CASSLLQGPSSYEQYF.

The chain employs TRBV9 and TRBJ2-3, with TRBD2 matching 9 bases. Unmatched junction bases numbered 2, after V lost 3 bases and J lost 0 bases. Germline V lookup: CDR1 SGDLS, CDR2 YYNGEE. The CDR3 is 15 amino acids. The CDR3 here is CASSASGTSTDTQYF. For the CDR3, the DNA is TGTGCCAGCAGCGCTAGCGGGACAAGCACAGATACGCAGTATTTT. The full variable domain, with the rest looked up from reference TRBV9 and TRBJ2-3, is DSGVTQTPKHLITATGQRVTLRCSPRSGDLSVYWYQQSLDQGLQFLIQYYNGEERAKGNILERFSAQQFPDLHSELNLSSLELGDSALYFCASSASGTSTDTQYFGPGTRLTVL.

This rearrangement joins TRBV6-1 to TRBJ1-3; D not certain. This CDR3 is 15 amino acids long. Germline CDR1 MNHNS, CDR2 SASEGT. V was pared by 7 bases and J by 4 bases, with 17 bases between. CDR3 DNA: TGTGCCAGCACCCCGGACGGAGGCAACGGAAACACCATATATTTT. It is translated as CASTPDGGNGNTIYF.

CDR3 in amino acids: CASSLGRNIQYF. CDR3 coding DNA: TGTGCCAGCAGTTTAGGGAGGAACATTCAGTACTTC. V is TRBV12-3 or TRBV12-4 and J is TRBJ2-4; a weak D match, TRBD2 (5 bases). The CDR3 consists of 12 residues. V was shortened by 1 base and J by 7 bases, with 5 bases between the two germline ends.

V and J are TRBV7-2 and TRBJ1-1; no definite D call. The V end lost 6 bases, the J end lost 1 base, and 18 bases lay between the germline ends. CDR1 and CDR2 from the germline V gene are SGHTA and FQGNSA. The CDR3 sequence is 16 residues long. The CDR3 region is CASRSRGGRSNTEAFF. As DNA, the CDR3 is TGTGCCAGCAGATCGCGGGGTGGGCGATCGAACACTGAAGCTTTCTTT.